This T cell receptor (beta chain) was sequenced for a study of CD8+CD57+ T cells in acquired aplastic anemia. Study outcomes and limitations: The same twenty-nine CD8+ CDR3 sequences occurred in patients and in controls.

Previously, flow cytometry had revealed CD8+CD57+ cell expansion in the patients chosen for sequencing. With no exception, the patients had severe acquired aplastic anemia. CDR3 and TCR beta VDJ profiling relied on a genomic DNA template. In TCRdb, the reads were re-called with MiXCR into one record per CDR3 protein. The sample records under 500,000 distinct CDR3 sequences, over 25% being singletons. This clonotype occurred a few times. Antigen: not known. Material: sorted CD4+, CD8+, or CD8+CD57+ T cells (not recorded which) from PBMCs. The TCR comes from a human donor with aplastic anemia.

CDR3 coding DNA: TGCGCCACCATGGGGGATCAAGATACGCAGTATTTT. Translated, it gives CATMGDQDTQYF. V usage is TRBV5-1 and J usage is TRBJ2-3; D is perhaps TRBD1 or TRBD2 (5 bases each). CDR3 length equals 12 residues. CDR1 is SGHRS and CDR2 is YFSETQ in the germline V gene. V lost 9 bases to trimming and J lost 5 bases, with 13 bases between them.